This T cell receptor beta chain was profiled in a study of OX40 agonist ivuxolimab in advanced cancers. Study background: Under the entry rules, prior anti-PD-1, anti-PD-L1 or anti-CTLA-4 therapy was allowed, and 35% to 40% had some.

This clone was counted between two and nine times. Sequenced by immunoSEQ multiplex PCR; TCRdb stores in-frame clones only, minus some. Among 70,000 to 80,000 clones, 93% were seen once, and the ten largest hold roughly 6.4%. The CDR3 extends over 12 amino acids. The V and J ends lost 10 bases and 3 bases, in that order; junction bases with no gene match: 3. CDR1 MNHNS and CDR2 SASEGT come from the germline V gene. Excluded were patients having autoimmune disease history or systemic immunosuppression. Here the sequenced sample was CD4+ or CD8+ T cells sorted from blood, taken in a trial of the OX40 agonist ivuxolimab. The V gene is TRBV6-1, the J gene TRBJ1-2; 9 bases match TRBD1. This clonotype originated in an adult with an advanced solid tumor such as melanoma, head and neck, liver or kidney cancer. CDR3 coding DNA: TGTGCCATCGACAGGGGGTACTATGGCTACACCTTC. This sequence encodes CAIDRGYYGYTF.